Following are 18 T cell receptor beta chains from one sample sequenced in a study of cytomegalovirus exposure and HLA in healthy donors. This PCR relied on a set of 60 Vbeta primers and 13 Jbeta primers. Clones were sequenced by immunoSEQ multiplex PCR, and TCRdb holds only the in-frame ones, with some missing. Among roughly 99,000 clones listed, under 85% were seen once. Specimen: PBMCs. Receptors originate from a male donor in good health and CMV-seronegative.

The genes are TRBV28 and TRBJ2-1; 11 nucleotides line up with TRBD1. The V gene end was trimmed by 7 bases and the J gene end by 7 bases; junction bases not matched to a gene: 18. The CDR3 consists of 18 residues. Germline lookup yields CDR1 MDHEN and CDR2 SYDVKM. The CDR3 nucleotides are TGTGCCAGCACCATCGGGGGACAGGGGGGTAGTAGGTTTAATGAGCAGTTCTTC. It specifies CASTIGGQGGSRFNEQFF.

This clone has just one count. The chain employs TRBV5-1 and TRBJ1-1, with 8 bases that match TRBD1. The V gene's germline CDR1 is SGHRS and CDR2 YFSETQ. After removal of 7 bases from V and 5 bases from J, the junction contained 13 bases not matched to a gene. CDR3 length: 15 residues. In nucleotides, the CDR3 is TGCGCCAGCCGGGGGGCAGGGGGCTTGGGGACTGAAGCTTTCTTT. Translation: CASRGAGGLGTEAFF.

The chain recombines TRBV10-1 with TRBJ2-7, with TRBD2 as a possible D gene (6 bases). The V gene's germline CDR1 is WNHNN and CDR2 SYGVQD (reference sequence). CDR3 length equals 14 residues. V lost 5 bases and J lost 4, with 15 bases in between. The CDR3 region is CASSMAGSVYEQYF. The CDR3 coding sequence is TGCGCCAGCAGTATGGCCGGGAGTGTGTACGAGCAGTACTTC.

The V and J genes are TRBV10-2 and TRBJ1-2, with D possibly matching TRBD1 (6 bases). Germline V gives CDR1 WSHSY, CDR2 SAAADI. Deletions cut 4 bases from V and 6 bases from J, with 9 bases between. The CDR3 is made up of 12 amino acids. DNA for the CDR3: TGCGCCAGCAGTGGACAGGTGGATGGCTACACCTTC. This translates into CASSGQVDGYTF.

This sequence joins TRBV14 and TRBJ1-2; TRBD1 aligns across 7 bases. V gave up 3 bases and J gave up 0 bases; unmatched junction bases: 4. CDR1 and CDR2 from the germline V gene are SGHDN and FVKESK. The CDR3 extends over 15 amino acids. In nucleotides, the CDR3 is TGTGCCAGCAGCCAGGGACAGCCGTCTAACTATGGCTACACCTTC. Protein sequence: CASSQGQPSNYGYTF.

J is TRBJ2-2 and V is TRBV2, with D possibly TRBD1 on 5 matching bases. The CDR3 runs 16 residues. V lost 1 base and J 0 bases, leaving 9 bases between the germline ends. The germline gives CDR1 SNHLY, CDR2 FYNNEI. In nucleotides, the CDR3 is TGTGCCAGCAGTGAAGTCTCAGGGACGAACACCGGGGAGCTGTTTTTT. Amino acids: CASSEVSGTNTGELFF. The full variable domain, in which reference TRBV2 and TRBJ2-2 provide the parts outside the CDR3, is EPEVTQTPSHQVTQMGQEVILRCVPISNHLYFYWYRQILGQKVEFLVSFYNNEISEKSEIFDDQFSVERPDGSNFTLKIRSTKLEDSAMYFCASSEVSGTNTGELFFGEGSRLTVL.

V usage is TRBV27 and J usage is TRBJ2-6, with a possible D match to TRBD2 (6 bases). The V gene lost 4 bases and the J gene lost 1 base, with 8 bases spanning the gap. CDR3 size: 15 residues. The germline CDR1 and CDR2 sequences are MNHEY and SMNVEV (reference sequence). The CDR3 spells CASSSRGSGANVLTF. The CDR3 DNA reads TGTGCCAGCAGTTCACGGGGGTCTGGGGCCAACGTCCTGACTTTC.

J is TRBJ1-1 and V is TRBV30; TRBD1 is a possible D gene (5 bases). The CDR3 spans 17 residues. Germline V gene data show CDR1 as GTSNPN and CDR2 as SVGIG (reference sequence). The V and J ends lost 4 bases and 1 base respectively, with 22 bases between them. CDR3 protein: CAWTGTRSPGWNTEAFF. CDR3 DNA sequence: TGTGCCTGGACTGGTACGAGGTCTCCAGGGTGGAACACTGAAGCTTTCTTT.

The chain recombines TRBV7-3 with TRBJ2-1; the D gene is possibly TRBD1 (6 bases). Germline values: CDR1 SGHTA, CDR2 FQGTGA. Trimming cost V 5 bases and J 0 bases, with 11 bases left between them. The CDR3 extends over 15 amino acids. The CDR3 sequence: CASSPTGTSYNEQFF. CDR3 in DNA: TGTGCCAGCAGCCCGACAGGAACCTCCTACAATGAGCAGTTCTTC.

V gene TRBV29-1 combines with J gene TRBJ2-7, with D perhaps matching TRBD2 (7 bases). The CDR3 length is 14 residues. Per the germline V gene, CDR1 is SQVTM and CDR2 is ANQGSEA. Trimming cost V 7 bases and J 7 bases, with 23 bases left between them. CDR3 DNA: TGCAGCGGTGGGGGGGGCGCCGCCGCGGGGGAGCAGTACTTC. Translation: CSGGGGAAAGEQYF.

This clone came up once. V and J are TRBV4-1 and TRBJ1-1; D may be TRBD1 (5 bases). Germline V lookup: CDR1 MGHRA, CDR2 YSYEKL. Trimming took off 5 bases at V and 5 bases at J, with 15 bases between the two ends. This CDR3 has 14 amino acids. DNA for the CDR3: TGCGCCAGCAGCGTATCCAGGGTTGGTACTGAAGCTTTCTTT. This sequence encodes CASSVSRVGTEAFF.

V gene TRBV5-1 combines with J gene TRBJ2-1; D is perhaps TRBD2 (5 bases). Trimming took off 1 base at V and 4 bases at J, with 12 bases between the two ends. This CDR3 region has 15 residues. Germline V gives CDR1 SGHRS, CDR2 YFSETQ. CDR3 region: CASSLSGKLYNEQFF. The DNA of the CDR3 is TGCGCCAGCAGCTTGAGCGGAAAACTATACAATGAGCAGTTCTTC.

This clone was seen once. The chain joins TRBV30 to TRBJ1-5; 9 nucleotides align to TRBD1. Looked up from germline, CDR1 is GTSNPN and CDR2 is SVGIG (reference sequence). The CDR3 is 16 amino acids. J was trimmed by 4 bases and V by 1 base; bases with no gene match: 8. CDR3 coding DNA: TGTGCCTGGAGTGCACCGGGACAGGGAGCAAATCAGCCCCAGCATTTT. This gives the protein CAWSAPGQGANQPQHF. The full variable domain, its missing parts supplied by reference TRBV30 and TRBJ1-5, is SQTIHQWPATLVQPVGSPLSLECTVEGTSNPNLYWYRQAAGRGLQLLFYSVGIGQISSEVPQNLSASRPQDRQFILSSKKLLLSDSGFYLCAWSAPGQGANQPQHFGDGTRLSIL.

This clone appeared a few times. CDR3 sequence (DNA): TGTGCCAGCAGTTATCGCCAGGGGGGCAATCAGCCCCAGCATTTT. It encodes CASSYRQGGNQPQHF. The gene calls are TRBV6-8 and TRBJ1-5, with 7 positions matching TRBD1. The ends lost 3 bases at V and 2 bases at J; junction bases unmatched: 4. CDR1 and CDR2 (germline): MNHGY, SAAAGT. The CDR3 consists of 15 residues.

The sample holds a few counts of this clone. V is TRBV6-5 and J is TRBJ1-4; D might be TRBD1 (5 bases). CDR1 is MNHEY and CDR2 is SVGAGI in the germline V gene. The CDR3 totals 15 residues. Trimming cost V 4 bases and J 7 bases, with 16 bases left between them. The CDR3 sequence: CASSWGGSFGEKLFF. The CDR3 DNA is TGTGCCAGCAGTTGGGGGGGGAGTTTCGGTGAAAAACTGTTTTTT.

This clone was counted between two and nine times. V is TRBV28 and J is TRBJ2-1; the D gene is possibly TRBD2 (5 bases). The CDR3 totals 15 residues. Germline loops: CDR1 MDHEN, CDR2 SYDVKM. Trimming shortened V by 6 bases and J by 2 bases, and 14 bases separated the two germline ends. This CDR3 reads CASRPSERPYNEQFF. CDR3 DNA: TGTGCCAGCAGGCCCAGCGAGCGGCCCTACAATGAGCAGTTCTTC.

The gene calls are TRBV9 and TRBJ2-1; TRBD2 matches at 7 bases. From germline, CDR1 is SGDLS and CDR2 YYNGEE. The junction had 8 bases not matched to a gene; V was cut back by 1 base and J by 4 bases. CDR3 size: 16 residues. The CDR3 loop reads CASSVRGDLGYNEQFF. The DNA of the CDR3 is TGTGCCAGCAGCGTACGGGGGGACTTAGGATACAATGAGCAGTTCTTC.

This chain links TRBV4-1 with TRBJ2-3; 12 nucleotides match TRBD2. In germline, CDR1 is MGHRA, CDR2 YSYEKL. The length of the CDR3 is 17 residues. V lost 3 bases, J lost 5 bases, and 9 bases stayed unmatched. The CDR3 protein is CASSHPLETSGRDTQYF. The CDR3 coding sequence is TGCGCCAGCAGCCATCCCCTCGAGACTAGCGGGAGAGATACGCAGTATTTT.